The clone carrying this TCR beta chain was counted between two and nine times. TCRdb re-analysed the 5' RACE reads in MiXCR, keeping a single row per CDR3 protein. Among about 400,000 distinct CDR3 sequences listed, roughly 17% were seen once. The data originate from a study of T-cell memory formation after mild COVID-19. The sequenced sample consisted of PBMCs or a T cell subset sorted from them (not recorded which). The sequence derives from a man aged 18-30 years who had mild COVID-19 (a few samples of this study predate the infection). Cell type and time point are not known.

In nucleotides, the CDR3 is TGTGCCAGCAGCCAGAAGGCTGTGGGACAGGGTTACAACACCGGGGAGCTGTTTTTT. This translates into CASSQKAVGQGYNTGELFF. The chain uses TRBV4-2 and TRBJ2-2, with 9 bases that match TRBD1. V shed 3 bases and J 2 bases; nucleotides not matched to a gene: 13. Germline loops: CDR1 LGHNA, CDR2 YNFKEQ. This CDR3 is built from 19 residues.